The 9 T cell receptor beta chains presented below share a single source sample, sequenced in a study of beta chain features in type 1 diabetes. Study-wide results and limits: Moderately but significantly shorter TCRB CDR3s were found in Type 1 diabetes patients in all four CD4+ subsets.

Reverse transcription of all isolated RNA meant that expressed TCRB transcripts were sequenced. Method: immunoSEQ multiplex PCR; TCRdb's copy keeps in-frame clones and lacks some. The sample consists of 250,000 to 350,000 clones, about 13% of them appearing once. These TCRs are of unknown antigen specificity. Source material: naive CD4+ T cells from blood. The receptors derive from a man between 25 and 39 years old with type 1 diabetes.

Only a few counts were recorded for this clone. The genes are TRBV7-3 and TRBJ2-1; 11 nucleotides line up with TRBD2. CDR1 SGHTA and CDR2 FQGTGA come from the germline V gene. The CDR3 runs 17 residues. With 5 bases clipped from V and 0 bases from J, the junction kept 6 bases outside the gene matches. In DNA, the CDR3 is TGTGCCAGCAGCCTAGCGGGAGGCTGGAGCTCCTACAATGAGCAGTTCTTC. Amino acids: CASSLAGGWSSYNEQFF. The variable domain in full, completed from reference TRBV7-3 and TRBJ2-1, reads GAGVSQTPSNKVTEKGKYVELRCDPISGHTALYWYRQSLGQGPEFLIYFQGTGAADDSGLPNDRFFAVRPEGSVSTLKIQRTERGDSAVYLCASSLAGGWSSYNEQFFGPGTRLTVL.

The chain couples TRBV5-1 to TRBJ1-4, with 9 nucleotides matching TRBD1. The trim removed 4 bases at V and 5 bases at J, leaving 3 bases unmatched. This CDR3 region has 14 residues. CDR1 SGHRS and CDR2 YFSETQ come from the germline V gene. CDR3 nucleotide sequence: TGCGCCAGCAGCACGGGACAGGGCAATGAAAAACTGTTTTTT. Its protein is CASSTGQGNEKLFF.

This clone was counted a few times. The V and J genes are TRBV18 and TRBJ2-1, with 9 nucleotides matching TRBD2. The junction had 3 bases not matched to a gene; V was cut back by 2 bases and J by 4 bases. Germline CDR1 KGHSH, CDR2 LQKENI. There are 15 residues in the CDR3. The DNA for the CDR3 is TGTGCCAGCTCACCAATGGCGGGAGGGTACAATGAGCAGTTCTTC. It codes for CASSPMAGGYNEQFF.

The chain recombines TRBV18 with TRBJ1-1; D remains ambiguous. This CDR3 is 14 amino acids long. The germline V and J ends were trimmed by 2 bases and 4 bases, with 11 bases remaining between them. Germline CDR1 KGHSH, CDR2 LQKENI. DNA for the CDR3: TGTGCCAGCTCACCAATGGAGGGAACCACTGAAGCTTTCTTT. Its protein product is CASSPMEGTTEAFF.

The chain links TRBV15 to TRBJ2-1; 11 bases are a match to TRBD2. J lost 3 bases, V lost 6 bases, and 4 bases had no gene match. Germline V gene lookup returns CDR1 LNHNV and CDR2 YYDKDF (reference sequence). This CDR3 spans 15 amino acids. CDR3 loop: CATRAGTSGYNEQFF. The CDR3 nucleotides are TGTGCCACCAGAGCCGGGACTAGCGGCTACAATGAGCAGTTCTTC.

V usage is TRBV29-1 and J usage is TRBJ1-1; TRBD1 matches 12 bases. V dropped 7 bases and J dropped 7; count of bases not matched to a gene: 10. The CDR3 length is 14 residues. Germline CDR1 SQVTM, CDR2 ANQGSEA. As DNA, the CDR3 is TGCAGCGCTGCGCCGGGACAGGGGGCTCATGAAGCTTTCTTT. As protein: CSAAPGQGAHEAFF.

The chain carries TRBV7-9 and TRBJ1-5; TRBD1 matches at 9 bases. This CDR3 has 17 amino acids. Germline V CDR1 and CDR2: SEHNR, FQNEAQ (reference sequence). V was clipped by 5 bases and J by 6 bases; unmatched bases: 14. In DNA form, the CDR3 reads TGTGCCAGCAGCGGTGGACAGGGGAGTTCCGTCCCTCAGCCCCAGCATTTT. It codes for CASSGGQGSSVPQPQHF.

This clone was observed a few times. This chain connects TRBV19 to TRBJ1-5, with no clear D. This CDR3 contains 15 residues. The germline V gene encodes CDR1 LNHDA and CDR2 SQIVND (reference sequence). Trimming stripped 1 base from V and 10 bases from J, with 17 bases between. Here the CDR3 reads CASSIGAWEEEPQHF. In DNA form, the CDR3 reads TGTGCCAGTAGTATAGGAGCCTGGGAGGAGGAACCCCAGCATTTT. Full variable domain (remainder filled in from reference TRBV19 and TRBJ1-5): DGGITQSPKYLFRKEGQNVTLSCEQNLNHDAMYWYRQDPGQGLRLIYYSQIVNDFQKGDIAEGYSVSREKKESFPLTVTSAQKNPTAFYLCASSIGAWEEEPQHFGDGTRLSIL.

Only a few counts were recorded for this clone. The rearrangement links TRBV5-1 to TRBJ2-2, with D hard to call. V was shortened by 6 bases and J by 3 bases, with 9 bases between the two germline ends. The CDR3 extends over 13 amino acids. Germline CDR1 and CDR2: SGHRS and YFSETQ. The CDR3 DNA sequence: TGCGCCAGCATAGCCACTTACACCGGGGAGCTGTTTTTT. Its translation is CASIATYTGELFF.